This T cell receptor (beta chain) was captured in a study of CD8 T cells in ankylosing spondylitis. The germline CDR1 and CDR2 sequences are DFQATT and SNEGSKA (reference sequence). CDR3 length: 13 amino acids. V shed 4 bases and J shed 7 bases, with 16 bases lying between them. This clonotype was seen at least ten times. Its antigen is not identified. Study observations and caveats: Reportedly, matched ankylosing spondylitis synovial fluid was significantly enriched for disease-linked clones. In the blood and synovial fluid of reactive arthritis, some motif variants had been previously reported.

TCR beta libraries were made by quantitative 5'-RACE with molecular barcodes. TCRdb redid the calling of the 5' RACE reads with MiXCR, one entry per CDR3 protein. The table has a few hundred thousand distinct CDR3 sequences, 11% seen once. The sample comprised blood, either unsorted or a sorted T cell fraction (not recorded which). The chain recombines TRBV20-1 with TRBJ1-1, with a tentative D call TRBD1 (5 bases). This receptor was obtained from a female donor with ankylosing spondylitis or in good health (not recorded which). The CDR3 DNA follows: TGCAGTGCTATCTCGAGACAGATTTTTGAAGCTTTCTTT. As protein: CSAISRQIFEAFF.